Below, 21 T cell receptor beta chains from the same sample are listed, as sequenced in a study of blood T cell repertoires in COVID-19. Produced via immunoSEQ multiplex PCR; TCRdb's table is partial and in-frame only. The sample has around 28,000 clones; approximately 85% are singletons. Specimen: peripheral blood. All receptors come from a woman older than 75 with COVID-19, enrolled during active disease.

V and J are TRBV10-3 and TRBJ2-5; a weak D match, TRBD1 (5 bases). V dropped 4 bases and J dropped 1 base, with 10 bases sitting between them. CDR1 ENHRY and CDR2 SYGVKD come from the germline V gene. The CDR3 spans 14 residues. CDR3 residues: CAISVGRAQETQYF. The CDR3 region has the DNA TGTGCCATCAGTGTCGGCAGGGCCCAAGAGACCCAGTACTTC.

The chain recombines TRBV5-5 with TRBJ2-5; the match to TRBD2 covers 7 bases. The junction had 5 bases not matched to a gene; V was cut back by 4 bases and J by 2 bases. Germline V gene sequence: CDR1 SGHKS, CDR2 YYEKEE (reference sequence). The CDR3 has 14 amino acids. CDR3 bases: TGTGCCAGCAGCGAGCTAGCGGTGCAAGAGACCCAGTACTTC. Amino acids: CASSELAVQETQYF.

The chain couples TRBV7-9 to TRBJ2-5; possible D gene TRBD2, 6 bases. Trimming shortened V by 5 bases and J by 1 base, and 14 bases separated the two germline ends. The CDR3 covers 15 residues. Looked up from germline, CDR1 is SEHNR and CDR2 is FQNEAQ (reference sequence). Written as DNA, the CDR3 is TGTGCCAGCAGCCACTTCCGGGGGACCCAAGAGACCCAGTACTTC. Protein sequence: CASSHFRGTQETQYF.

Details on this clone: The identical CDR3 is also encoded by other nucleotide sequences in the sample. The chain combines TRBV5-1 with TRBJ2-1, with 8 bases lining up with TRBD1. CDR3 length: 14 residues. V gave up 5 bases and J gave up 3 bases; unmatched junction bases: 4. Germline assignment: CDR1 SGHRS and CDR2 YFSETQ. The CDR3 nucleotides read TGCGCCAGCAGTTTCGGACAGGGCTACAATGAGCAGTTCTTC. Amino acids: CASSFGQGYNEQFF.

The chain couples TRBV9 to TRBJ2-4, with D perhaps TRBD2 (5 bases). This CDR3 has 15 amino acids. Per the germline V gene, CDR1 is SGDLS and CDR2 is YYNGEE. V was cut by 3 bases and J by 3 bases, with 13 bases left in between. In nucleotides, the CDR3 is TGTGCCAGCAGCGGTTCTAGCCTGGGCAAAAACATTCAGTACTTC. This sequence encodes CASSGSSLGKNIQYF.

The CDR3 spells CASSLRASGGTDTQYF. The CDR3 DNA reads TGTGCCAGCAGCTTAAGGGCTAGCGGGGGTACAGATACGCAGTATTTT. This chain connects TRBV11-2 to TRBJ2-3, with 10 bases aligning to TRBD2. Germline V gives CDR1 SGHAT, CDR2 FQNNGV. The CDR3 runs to 16 residues. V shed 2 bases, J shed 3 bases, and the junction held 5 bases outside the gene matches. Using reference TRBV11-2 and TRBJ2-3 for the parts outside the CDR3, the full variable domain is EAGVAQSPRYKIIEKRQSVAFWCNPISGHATLYWYQQILGQGPKLLIQFQNNGVVDDSQLPKDRFSAERLKGVDSTLKIQPAKLEDSAVYLCASSLRASGGTDTQYFGPGTRLTVL.

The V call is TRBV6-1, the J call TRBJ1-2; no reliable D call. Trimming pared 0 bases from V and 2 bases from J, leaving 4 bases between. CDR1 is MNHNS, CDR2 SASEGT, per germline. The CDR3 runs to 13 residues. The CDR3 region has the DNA TGTGCCAGCAGTGAAGCCGGGAACTATGGCTACACCTTC. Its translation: CASSEAGNYGYTF.

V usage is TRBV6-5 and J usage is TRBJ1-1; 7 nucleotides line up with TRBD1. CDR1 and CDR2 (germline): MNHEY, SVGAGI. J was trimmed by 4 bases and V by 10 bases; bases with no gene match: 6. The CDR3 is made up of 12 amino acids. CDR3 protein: CATRDSFTEAFF. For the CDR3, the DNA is TGTGCCACCCGGGACAGTTTCACTGAAGCTTTCTTT.

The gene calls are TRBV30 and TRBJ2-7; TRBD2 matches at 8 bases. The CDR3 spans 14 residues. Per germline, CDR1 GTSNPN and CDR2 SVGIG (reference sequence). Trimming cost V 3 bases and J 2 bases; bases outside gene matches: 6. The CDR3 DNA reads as TGTGCCTGGAGGAAGCCGGGGGGGACCTACGAGCAGTACTTC. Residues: CAWRKPGGTYEQYF.

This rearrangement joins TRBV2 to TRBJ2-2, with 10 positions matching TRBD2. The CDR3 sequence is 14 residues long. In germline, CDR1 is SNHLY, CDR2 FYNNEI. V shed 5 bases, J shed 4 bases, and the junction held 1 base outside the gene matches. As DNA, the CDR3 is TGTGCCAGCAGTAGCGGGGGGGCCACCGGGGAGCTGTTTTTT. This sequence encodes CASSSGGATGELFF.

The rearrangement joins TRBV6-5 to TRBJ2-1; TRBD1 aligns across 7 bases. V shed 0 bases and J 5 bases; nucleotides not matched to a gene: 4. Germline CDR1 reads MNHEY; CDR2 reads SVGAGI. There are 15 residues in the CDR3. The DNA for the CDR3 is TGTGCCAGCAGTTACTCGACAGGGATAAACAATGAGCAGTTCTTC. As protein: CASSYSTGINNEQFF.

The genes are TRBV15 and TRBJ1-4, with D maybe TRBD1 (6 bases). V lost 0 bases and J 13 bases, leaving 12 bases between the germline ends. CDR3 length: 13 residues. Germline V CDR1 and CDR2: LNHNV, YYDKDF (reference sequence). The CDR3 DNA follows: TGTGCCACCAGCAGAGATGGGCAGGGGCCACTGTTTTTT. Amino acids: CATSRDGQGPLFF.

The CDR3 nucleotides are TGTGCCAGCAGCTTGCTCGAGGAGCGGAGCTATGGCTACACCTTC. Protein: CASSLLEERSYGYTF. The chain joins TRBV5-6 to TRBJ1-2; D gene unclear. This CDR3 is 15 amino acids long. Germline V gives CDR1 SGHDT, CDR2 YYEEEE. Between the trimmed V and J ends, which lost 1 base and 4 bases, there was a span of 14 bases. Full variable domain (missing parts from reference TRBV5-6 and TRBJ1-2): DAGVTQSPTHLIKTRGQQVTLRCSPKSGHDTVSWYQQALGQGPQFIFQYYEEEERQRGNFPDRFSGHQFPNYSSELNVNALLLGDSALYLCASSLLEERSYGYTFGSGTRLTVV.

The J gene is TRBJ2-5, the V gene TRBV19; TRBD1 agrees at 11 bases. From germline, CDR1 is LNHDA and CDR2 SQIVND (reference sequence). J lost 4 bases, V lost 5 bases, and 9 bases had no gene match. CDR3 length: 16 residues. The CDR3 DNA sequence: TGTGCCAGTAGTTTCTCCGGGACAGGGGGTTCAGAGACCCAGTACTTC. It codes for CASSFSGTGGSETQYF.

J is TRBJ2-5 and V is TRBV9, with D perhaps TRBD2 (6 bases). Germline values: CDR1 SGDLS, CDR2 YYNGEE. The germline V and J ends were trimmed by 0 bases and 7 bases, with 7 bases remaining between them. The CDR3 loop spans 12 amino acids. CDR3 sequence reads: CASSVVGGTQYF. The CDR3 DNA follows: TGTGCCAGCAGCGTAGTGGGAGGGACCCAGTACTTC.

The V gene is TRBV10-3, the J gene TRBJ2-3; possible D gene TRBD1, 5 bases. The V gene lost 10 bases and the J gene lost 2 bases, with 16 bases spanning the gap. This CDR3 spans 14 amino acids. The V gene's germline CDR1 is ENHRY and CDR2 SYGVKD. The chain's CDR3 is CATKRGRDTDTQYF. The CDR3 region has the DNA TGTGCCACCAAAAGGGGCAGGGACACAGATACGCAGTATTTT.

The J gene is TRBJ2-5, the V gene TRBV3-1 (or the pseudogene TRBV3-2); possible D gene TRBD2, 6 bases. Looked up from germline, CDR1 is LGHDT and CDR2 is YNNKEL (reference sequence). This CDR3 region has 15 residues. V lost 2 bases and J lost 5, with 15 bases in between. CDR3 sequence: CASSQWPVEGETQYF. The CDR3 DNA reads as TGTGCCAGCAGCCAATGGCCAGTGGAGGGGGAGACCCAGTACTTC.

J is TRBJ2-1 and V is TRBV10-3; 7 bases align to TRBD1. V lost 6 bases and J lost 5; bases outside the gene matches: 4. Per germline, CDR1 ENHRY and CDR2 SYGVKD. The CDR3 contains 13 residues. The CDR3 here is CAISTGQNNEQFF. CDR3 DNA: TGTGCCATCAGCACGGGACAGAACAATGAGCAGTTCTTC.

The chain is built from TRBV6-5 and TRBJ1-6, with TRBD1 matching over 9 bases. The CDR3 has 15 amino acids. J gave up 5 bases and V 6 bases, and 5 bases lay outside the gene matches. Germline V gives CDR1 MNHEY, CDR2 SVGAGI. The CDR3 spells CASRKDRGNNSPLHF. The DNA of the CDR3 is TGTGCCAGCAGAAAAGACAGGGGGAATAATTCACCCCTCCACTTT.

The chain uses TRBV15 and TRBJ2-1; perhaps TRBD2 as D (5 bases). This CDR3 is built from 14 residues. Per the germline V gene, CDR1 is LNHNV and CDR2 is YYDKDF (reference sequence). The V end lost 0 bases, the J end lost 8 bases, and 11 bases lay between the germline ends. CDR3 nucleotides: TGTGCCACCAGCAGAGATCGGGGTCCCTATGAGCAGTTCTTC. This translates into CATSRDRGPYEQFF.

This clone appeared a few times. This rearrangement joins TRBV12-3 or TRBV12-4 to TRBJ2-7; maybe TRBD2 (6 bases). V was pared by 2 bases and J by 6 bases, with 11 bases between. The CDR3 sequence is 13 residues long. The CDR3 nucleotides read TGTGCCAGCAGTTTACAGGGAGGATCCGAGCAGTACTTC. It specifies CASSLQGGSEQYF.